The entry below describes one T cell receptor beta chain. Its antigen is still unknown. In alopecia areata patients, both lesional scalp punch biopsies and peripheral blood were collected. Sequencing used cDNA as its template, made by extracting RNA and reverse transcribing it. Sequenced by immunoSEQ multiplex PCR; TCRdb stores in-frame clones only, minus some. The table has 110,000 to 150,000 clones, about three fifths seen once. Trimming removed 3 bases at V and 7 bases at J, with 16 bases between. CDR1 SGDLS and CDR2 YYNGEE come from the germline V gene. There are 14 residues in the CDR3. This entry belongs to a study of CD8+ T cells in alopecia areata. At the level of the study: Treatment of the treated patients consisted of oral tofacitinib, 5 to 10 mg twice daily. Whole-study results and caveats: Lesional scalp displayed greater clonality than normal scalp, most notably in alopecia totalis/universalis. In patients, TCRs were shared less clearly than in mice, and HLA may possibly be involved.

The TCR was taken from a human donor with alopecia areata. The specimen comprised CD4+ T cells sorted from blood, sampled at week 0. This chain joins TRBV9 and TRBJ1-1; D may be TRBD1 (5 bases). This CDR3 is CASSGPGFKGEAFF. CDR3 bases: TGTGCCAGCAGCGGTCCAGGGTTTAAGGGTGAAGCTTTCTTT.